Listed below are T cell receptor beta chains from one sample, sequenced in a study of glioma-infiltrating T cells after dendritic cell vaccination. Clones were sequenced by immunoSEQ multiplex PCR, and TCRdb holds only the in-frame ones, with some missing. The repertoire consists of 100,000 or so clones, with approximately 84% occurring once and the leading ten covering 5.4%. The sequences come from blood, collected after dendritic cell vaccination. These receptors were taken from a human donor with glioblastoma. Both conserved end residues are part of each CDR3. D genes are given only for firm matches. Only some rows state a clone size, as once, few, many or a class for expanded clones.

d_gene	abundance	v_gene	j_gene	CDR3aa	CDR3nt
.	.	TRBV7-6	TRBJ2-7	CASSLEYATSYEQYF	TGTGCCAGCAGCTTAGAGTACGCCACCTCCTACGAGCAGTACTTC
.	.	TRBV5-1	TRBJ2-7	CASSLSTSMRPYEQYF	TGCGCCAGCAGCCTGTCGACTTCAATGCGGCCCTACGAGCAGTACTTC
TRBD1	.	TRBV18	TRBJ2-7	CASSPPGQSYEQYF	TGTGCCAGCTCACCACCGGGACAGTCCTACGAGCAGTACTTC
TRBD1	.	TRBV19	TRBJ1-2	CATLGQFYGYTF	TGTGCCACCCTGGGACAGTTCTATGGCTACACCTTC
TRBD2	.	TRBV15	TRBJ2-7	CATSGGLAGEDEQYF	TGTGCCACCAGCGGGGGACTAGCGGGAGAGGACGAGCAGTACTTC
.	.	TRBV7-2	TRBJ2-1	CASSSRQYNEQFF	TGTGCCAGCAGCTCCAGACAGTACAATGAGCAGTTCTTC
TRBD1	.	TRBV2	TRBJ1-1	CASRGDRGGTEAFF	TGTGCCAGCAGGGGGGACAGGGGTGGCACTGAAGCTTTCTTT
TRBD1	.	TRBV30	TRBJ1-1	CAWIEGGRAVTEAFF	TGTGCCTGGATTGAAGGGGGCAGGGCTGTTACTGAAGCTTTCTTT
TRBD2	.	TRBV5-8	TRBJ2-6	CASSAAGRGSGANVLTF	TGTGCCAGCAGCGCGGCAGGGAGGGGATCTGGGGCCAACGTCCTGACTTTC
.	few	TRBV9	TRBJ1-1	CASSVRGDGSPGTEAFF	TGTGCCAGCAGCGTTCGGGGGGATGGATCGCCAGGGACTGAAGCTTTCTTT
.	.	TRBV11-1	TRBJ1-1	CASSLGAWPMNTEAFF	TGTGCCAGCAGCTTAGGGGCTTGGCCCATGAACACTGAAGCTTTCTTT
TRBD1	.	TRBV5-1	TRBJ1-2	CASSLGTGGRGYTF	TGCGCCAGCAGCTTGGGGACAGGGGGTAGGGGCTACACCTTC
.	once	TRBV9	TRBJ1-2	CASSVGQGLANYGYTF	TGTGCCAGCAGCGTGGGACAAGGACTAGCTAACTATGGCTACACCTTC
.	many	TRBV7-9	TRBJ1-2	CASSFETQGLGGYTF	TGTGCCAGCAGCTTCGAGACTCAGGGGTTAGGTGGCTACACCTTC